These 8 T cell receptor beta chains came from one sample sequenced in a study of T cell repertoires in aging, cancer and after chemotherapy. Rearranged V-D-J TRB sequences were amplified with a mixed TRB-A/B primer pool. TCRdb reprocessed the multiplex PCR reads with MiXCR, giving one entry per CDR3 protein. The sample carries about 1,300 distinct CDR3 sequences, roughly 60% recorded once. Peripheral blood genomic DNA, not sorted cells or RNA, was the template. Sequencing input: blood. These TCRs come from a human donor with a blood cancer.

In its sample, this clonotype was seen once. CDR3 residues: CASSGGLRSYEQYF. The CDR3, as DNA: TGTGCCAGTTCCGGGGGGCTCCGTTCCTACGAGCAGTACTTC. The rearrangement joins TRBV19 to TRBJ2-7; D is possibly TRBD2 (7 bases). CDR1 and CDR2 from the germline V gene are LNHDA and SQIVND (reference sequence). The length of the CDR3 is 14 residues. V gave up 8 bases and J gave up 1 base, with 15 bases separating them.

This clonotype was counted between two and nine times. V gene TRBV19 combines with J gene TRBJ2-2; TRBD1 matches at 9 bases. The junction had 7 bases not matched to a gene; V was cut back by 5 bases and J by 6 bases. The CDR3 extends over 15 amino acids. Looked up from germline, CDR1 is LNHDA and CDR2 is SQIVND (reference sequence). CDR3 nucleotides: TGTGCCAGTAGTCTCTGGACAGGGGAATCCGGGGAGCTGTTTTTT. This encodes CASSLWTGESGELFF.

This chain uses TRBV2 with TRBJ2-5; D tentatively reads TRBD1 or TRBD2 (6 bases each). With 3 bases removed from V and 4 bases from J, the gap between germline ends came to 12 bases. The length of the CDR3 is 14 residues. Per the germline V gene, CDR1 is SNHLY and CDR2 is FYNNEI. DNA for the CDR3: TGTGCCAGCAGTGAGTCGGAGGGGGGAGAGACCCAGTACTTC. This gives the protein CASSESEGGETQYF.

This clonotype has a handful of counts. The V gene is TRBV12-3 or TRBV12-4, the J gene TRBJ2-2, with 9 bases lining up with TRBD1. The CDR3 loop spans 15 amino acids. V lost 6 bases to trimming and J lost 5 bases; unmatched junction nucleotides: 7. CDR3 residues: CASSPRGQGTGELFF. For the CDR3, the DNA is TGTGCCAGCAGCCCACGCGGACAGGGGACCGGGGAGCTGTTTTTT.

The table lists this clonotype with a few counts. The chain uses TRBV15 and TRBJ2-1, with D perhaps given as TRBD1 or TRBD2 (5 bases each). Germline V CDR1 and CDR2: LNHNV, YYDKDF (reference sequence). The V end was cut by 1 base, the J end by 2 bases, with 12 bases between. This CDR3 is 16 amino acids long. The CDR3 region has the DNA TGTGCCACCAGCAGAGGCCGGGACGCGCCCTACAATGAGCAGTTCTTC. Translation: CATSRGRDAPYNEQFF. Variable domain in full (rest from reference TRBV15 and TRBJ2-1): DAMVIQNPRYQVTQFGKPVTLSCSQTLNHNVMYWYQQKSSQAPKLLFHYYDKDFNNEADTPDNFQSRRPNTSFCFLDIRSPGLGDTAMYLCATSRGRDAPYNEQFFGPGTRLTVL.

The chain is built from TRBV19 and TRBJ1-1; 9 bases agree with TRBD1. This CDR3 contains 14 residues. V shed 1 base, J shed 3 bases, and the junction held 0 bases outside the gene matches. The germline V gene encodes CDR1 LNHDA and CDR2 SQIVND (reference sequence). The CDR3 DNA is TGTGCCAGTAGTATAGGGGACAGGGACACTGAAGCTTTCTTT. Encoded protein: CASSIGDRDTEAFF.

This clonotype was counted a few times. The chain uses TRBV5-6 and TRBJ2-5, with 7 nucleotides matching TRBD1. The CDR3 loop spans 14 amino acids. CDR1 SGHDT and CDR2 YYEEEE come from the germline V gene. After removal of 2 bases from V and 6 bases from J, the junction contained 7 bases not matched to a gene. CDR3: CASSFTRGLKTQYF. The CDR3, as DNA: TGTGCCAGCAGCTTTACCAGGGGGTTGAAGACCCAGTACTTC.

Regarding this clonotype: It is likely a read error, because the conserved phenylalanine at the end of the CDR3 is missing. CDR3: CASSLRQGGETQYL. CDR3 bases: TGTGCCAGCAGTTTGAGGCAGGGAGGAGAGACCCAGTACCTC. V and J are TRBV12-3 or TRBV12-4 and TRBJ2-5; D perhaps matches TRBD2 (6 bases). Trimming left V 3 bases short and J 4 bases short, with 12 bases between. The CDR3 totals 14 residues.